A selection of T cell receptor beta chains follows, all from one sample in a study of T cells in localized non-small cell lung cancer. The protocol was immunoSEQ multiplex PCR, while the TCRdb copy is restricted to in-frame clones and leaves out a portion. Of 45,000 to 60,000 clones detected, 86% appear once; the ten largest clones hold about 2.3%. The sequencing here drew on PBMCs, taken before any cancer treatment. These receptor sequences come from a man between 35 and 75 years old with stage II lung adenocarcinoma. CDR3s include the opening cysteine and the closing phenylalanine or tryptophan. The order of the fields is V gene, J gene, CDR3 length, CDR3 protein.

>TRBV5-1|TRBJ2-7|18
CASSLETTRGVYAYEQYF
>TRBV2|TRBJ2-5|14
CASSERAGVKTQYF
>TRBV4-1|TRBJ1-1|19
CASSQPLRRGGGSNTEAFF
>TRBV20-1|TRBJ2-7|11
CSARESYEQYF
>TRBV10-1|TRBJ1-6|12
CARTLGIRILHF
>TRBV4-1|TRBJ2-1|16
CASSHLSGVSYNEQFF
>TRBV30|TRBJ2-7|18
CAWSVTRSSLGRGNEQYF
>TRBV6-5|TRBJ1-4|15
CASSRSGQGGEKLFF
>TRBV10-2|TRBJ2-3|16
CASSGGARGGTDTQYF
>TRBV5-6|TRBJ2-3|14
CASSWEGFTDTQYF
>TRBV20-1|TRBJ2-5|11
CSLTDQETQYF
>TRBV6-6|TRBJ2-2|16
CASSYTPGHRSGELFF
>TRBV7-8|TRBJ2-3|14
CASSLSSSTDTQYF
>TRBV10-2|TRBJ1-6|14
CASSEGTYNSPLHF
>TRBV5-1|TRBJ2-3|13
CASSLGGQDTQYF
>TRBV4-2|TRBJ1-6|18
CASSQESVRGAYNSPLHF
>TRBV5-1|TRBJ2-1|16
CASSLGGTAGFSEQFF
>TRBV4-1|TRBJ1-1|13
CASSREINTEAFF
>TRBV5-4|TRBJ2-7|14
CASSPGLLAYEQYF
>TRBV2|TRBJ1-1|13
CASSGDTNTEAFF
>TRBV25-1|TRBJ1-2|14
CASSEYSAGNGYTF
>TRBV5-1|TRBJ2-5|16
CASSFYTGTEGETQYF
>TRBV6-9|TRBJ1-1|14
CASNLIEGDTEAFF
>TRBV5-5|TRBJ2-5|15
CASSFRTRAQETQYF
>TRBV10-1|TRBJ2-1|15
CASSPGQGVYNEQFF
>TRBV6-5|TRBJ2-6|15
CASSYIDSGANVLTF
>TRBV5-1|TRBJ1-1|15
CASSLAVSQFTEAFF
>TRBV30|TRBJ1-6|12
CAWRDRRSPLHF
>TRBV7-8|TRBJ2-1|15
CASSLGLYFYNEQFF
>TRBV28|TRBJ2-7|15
CASSFYRDKNYEQYF
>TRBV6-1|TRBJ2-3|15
CASSGWTGDTDTQYF
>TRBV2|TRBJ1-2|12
CASSGLRDGYTF
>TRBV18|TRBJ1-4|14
CASSRQGASEKLFF
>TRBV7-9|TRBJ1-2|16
CASSSPGQASNYGYTF
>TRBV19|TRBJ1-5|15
CASRGDRGSNQPQHF
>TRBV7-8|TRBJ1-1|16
CASNLAGGFVDTEAFF
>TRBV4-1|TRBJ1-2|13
CASRGTGDYGYTF
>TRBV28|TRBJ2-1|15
CASIGGTSAYNEQFF
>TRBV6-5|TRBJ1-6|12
CAIGQGNSPLHF
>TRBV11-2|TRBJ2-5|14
CASSTRTGMETQYF
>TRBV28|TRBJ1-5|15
CASSLQGEDNQPQHF
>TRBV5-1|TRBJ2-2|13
CASSLARTGELFF
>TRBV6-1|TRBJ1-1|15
CASSESFGSNTEAFF
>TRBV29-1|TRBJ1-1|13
CSVVLPSRTEAFF
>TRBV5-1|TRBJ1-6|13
CASSHDGHSPLHF
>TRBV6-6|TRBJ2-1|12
CASSHPRGEQFF
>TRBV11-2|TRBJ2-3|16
CASSLVAPRPEDTQYF
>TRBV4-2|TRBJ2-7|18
CASSQDLLAGGKTYEQYF
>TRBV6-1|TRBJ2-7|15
CASTPYQGGNYEQYF
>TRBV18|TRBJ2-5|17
CASSPRGTVNPQETQYF
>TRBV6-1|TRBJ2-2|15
CASSEALRQGSELFF
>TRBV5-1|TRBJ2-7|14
CASSRGDSFDEQYF
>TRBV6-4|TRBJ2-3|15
CASSRGDTDTDTQYF
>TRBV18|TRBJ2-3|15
CASSPPSGGTDTQYF
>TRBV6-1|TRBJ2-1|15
CASSEGSGGANEQFF